Below are 2 T cell receptor beta chains sequenced from a single sample in a study of Graves' ophthalmopathy and Graves' hyperthyroidism. The study amplified TCR beta CDR3 regions using RNA transcripts. In the first round, RT-PCR was carried out with HTBI primers, and a multiplex PCR formed the second round. TCRdb called the multiplex PCR reads again in MiXCR, with one record for every CDR3 protein. The sample consists of fewer than 70,000 distinct CDR3 sequences, approximately 50% of them appearing once. Sequenced: peripheral blood. Receptors were obtained from an adult woman with Graves' ophthalmopathy.

In its sample, this clonotype was seen many times. The rearrangement joins TRBV4-1 to TRBJ2-7, with D uncertain. Germline V CDR1 and CDR2: MGHRA, YSYEKL. V lost 4 bases and J lost 1, with 14 bases in between. This CDR3 is 15 amino acids long. The CDR3 is CASSPDIPSSYEQYF. CDR3 in DNA: TGCGCCAGCAGCCCTGACATACCTTCTTCCTACGAGCAGTACTTC.

This clonotype appeared many times. The J gene is TRBJ1-3, the V gene TRBV7-2; D possibly corresponds to TRBD1 (5 bases). Germline assignment: CDR1 SGHTA and CDR2 FQGNSA. CDR3 length: 16 residues. V was pared by 0 bases and J by 5 bases, with 14 bases between. The CDR3, as DNA: TGTGCCAGCAGCTTAGCGTTTGGGGGAGCTCGAAACACCATATATTTT. Translated: CASSLAFGGARNTIYF.